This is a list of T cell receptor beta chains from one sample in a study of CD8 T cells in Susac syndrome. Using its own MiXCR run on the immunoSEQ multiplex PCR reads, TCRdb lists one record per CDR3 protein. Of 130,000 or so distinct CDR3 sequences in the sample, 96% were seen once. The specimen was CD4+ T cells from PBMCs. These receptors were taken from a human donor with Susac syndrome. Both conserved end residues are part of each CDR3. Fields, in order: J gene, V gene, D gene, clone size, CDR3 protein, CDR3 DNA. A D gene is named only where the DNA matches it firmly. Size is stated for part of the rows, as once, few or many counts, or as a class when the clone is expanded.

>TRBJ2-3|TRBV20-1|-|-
CSARRGPSTDTQYF
TGCAGTGCTAGGAGAGGTCCTAGCACAGATACGCAGTATTTT
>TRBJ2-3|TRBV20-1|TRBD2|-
CSARGALAGATDTQYF
TGCAGTGCTAGAGGAGCCCTAGCGGGAGCTACAGATACGCAGTATTTT
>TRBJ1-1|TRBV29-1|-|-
CSVARGRGTEAFF
TGCAGCGTTGCCCGAGGACGGGGCACTGAAGCTTTCTTT
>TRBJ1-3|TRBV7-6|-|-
CASSLVQGNTIYF
TGTGCCAGCAGCTTAGTTCAAGGAAACACCATATATTTT
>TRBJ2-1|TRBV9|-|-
CASSVGGQEGVNEQFF
TGTGCCAGCAGCGTAGGGGGCCAGGAGGGGGTGAATGAGCAGTTCTTC
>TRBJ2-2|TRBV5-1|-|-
CASELAANTGELFF
TGCGCCAGCGAATTAGCGGCGAACACCGGGGAGCTGTTTTTT
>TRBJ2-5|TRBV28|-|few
CASSLQRPRETQYF
TGTGCCAGCAGTTTACAGAGGCCGAGGGAGACCCAGTACTTC
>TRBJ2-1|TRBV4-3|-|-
CASSQDRSNNEQFF
TGCGCCAGCAGCCAAGATCGATCTAACAATGAGCAGTTCTTC
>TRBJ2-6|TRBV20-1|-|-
CSARQGISGANVLTF
TGCAGTGCTCGGCAGGGGATCTCTGGGGCCAACGTCCTGACTTTC
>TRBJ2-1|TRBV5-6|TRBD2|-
CASSLRSSGRNNEQFF
TGTGCCAGCAGCTTGAGGTCTAGCGGGAGGAACAATGAGCAGTTCTTC
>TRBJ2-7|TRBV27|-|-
CASSSLLGSYEQYF
TGTGCCAGCAGTTCACTCCTTGGGTCCTACGAGCAGTACTTC
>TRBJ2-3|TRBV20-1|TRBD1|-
CSATRGLTDTQYF
TGCAGTGCTACCAGGGGGCTGACAGATACGCAGTATTTT
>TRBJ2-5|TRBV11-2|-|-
CASSLQRHQETQYF
TGTGCCAGCAGCTTACAGCGGCACCAAGAGACCCAGTACTTC
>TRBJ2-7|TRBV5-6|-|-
CASTGTTISYEQYF
TGTGCCAGCACCGGGACAACTATCTCCTACGAGCAGTACTTC
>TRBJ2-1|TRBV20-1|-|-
CSAPDVRNEQFF
TGCAGTGCCCCCGACGTCAGAAATGAGCAGTTCTTC
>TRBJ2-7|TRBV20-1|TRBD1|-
CSAVGTGGYEQYF
TGCAGTGCTGTTGGGACAGGGGGCTACGAGCAGTACTTC
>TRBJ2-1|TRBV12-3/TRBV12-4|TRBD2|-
CASSLFLAENSSYNEQFF
TGTGCCAGCAGTTTATTCCTAGCGGAGAACAGCTCCTACAATGAGCAGTTCTTC